What follows describes a single T cell receptor (beta chain). Individuals aged about 18 to 89 years were recruited from 24 US areas. Participant-given clinical history determined each cohort assignment. Exposed enrollees had met someone with a PCR-confirmed or clinician-diagnosed COVID-19 case at some point within the 2 weeks before study entry. The data derive from a study of blood T cell repertoires in COVID-19. This CDR3 spans 15 amino acids. Germline V gene data show CDR1 as KGHSH and CDR2 as LQKENI. V shed 3 bases, J shed 5 bases, and the junction held 6 bases outside the gene matches. As processed by the authors: Nucleated cell counts were estimated from reference gene primer amplification. Here immunoSEQ multiplex PCR was the method, and the copy in TCRdb shows in-frame clones only, minus some. That table is the source of V, J and clone size, and D and trimming were worked out from the DNA. The data hold around 250,000 clones, with about 90% observed a single time.

The chain employs TRBV18 and TRBJ1-2; 10 positions match TRBD1. Sample: PBMCs or T cells enriched from blood (not recorded which). The clonotype originates from a woman between 40 and 55 years old who had been exposed to COVID-19. The CDR3 bases are TGTGCCAGCTCACCCGGGACAGGGGTAATGTATGGCTACACCTTC. Its protein product is CASSPGTGVMYGYTF.